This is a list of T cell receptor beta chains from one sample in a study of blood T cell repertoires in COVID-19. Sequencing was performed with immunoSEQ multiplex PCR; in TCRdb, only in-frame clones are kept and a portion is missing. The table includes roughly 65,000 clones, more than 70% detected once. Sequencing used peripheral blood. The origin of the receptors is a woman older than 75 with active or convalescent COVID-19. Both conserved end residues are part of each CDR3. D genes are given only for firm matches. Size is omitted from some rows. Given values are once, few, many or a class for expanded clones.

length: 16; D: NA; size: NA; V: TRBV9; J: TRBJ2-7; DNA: TGTGCCAGCAGCGTCGGGGATATACTCGGCCGGGGGGAGCAGTACTTC; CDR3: CASSVGDILGRGEQYF
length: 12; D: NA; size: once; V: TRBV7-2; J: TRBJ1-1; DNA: TGTGCCAGCAGCCGCCGGGTCCCCGAGGCTTTCTTT; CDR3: CASSRRVPEAFF
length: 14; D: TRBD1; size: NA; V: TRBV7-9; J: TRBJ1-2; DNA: TGTGCCAGCAGTCCGGACAGGGCGGGGAGAGGCTACACCTTC; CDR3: CASSPDRAGRGYTF
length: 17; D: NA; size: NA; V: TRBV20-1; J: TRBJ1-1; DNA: TGCAGTGCTAGTAGGATAGGCCGCCGTAGTGAGGGCACTGAAGCTTTCTTT; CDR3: CSASRIGRRSEGTEAFF
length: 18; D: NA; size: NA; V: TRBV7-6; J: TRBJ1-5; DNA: TGTGCCAGCAGCTTAGTATCTTCCGGGCTGGGAGGCAATCAGCCCCAGCATTTT; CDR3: CASSLVSSGLGGNQPQHF
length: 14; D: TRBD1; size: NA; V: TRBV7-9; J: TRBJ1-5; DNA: TGTGCCAGCGGCCTAGGGACAGGTGATCAGCCCCAGCATTTT; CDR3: CASGLGTGDQPQHF
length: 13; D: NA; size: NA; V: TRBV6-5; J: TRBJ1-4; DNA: TGTGCCAGCAGAGAGGGGGACCATGAAAAACTGTTTTTT; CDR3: CASREGDHEKLFF
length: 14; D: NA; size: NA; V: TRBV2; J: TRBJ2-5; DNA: TGTGCCAGCAGTGCGTCCAGGGTCCAAGAGACCCAGTACTTC; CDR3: CASSASRVQETQYF
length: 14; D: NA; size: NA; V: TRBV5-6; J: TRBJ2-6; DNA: TGTGCCAGCACACCAAAGGGGGTCTCAACCGTCCTGACTTTC; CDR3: CASTPKGVSTVLTF
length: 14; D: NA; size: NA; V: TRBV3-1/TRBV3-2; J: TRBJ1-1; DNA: TGTGCCAGCAGCCAACCGACTGAGAACACTGAAGCTTTCTTT; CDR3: CASSQPTENTEAFF
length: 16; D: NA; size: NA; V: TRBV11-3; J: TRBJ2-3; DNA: TGTGCCAGCAGCTTGGGGGGGGCGGCTAGCACAGATACGCAGTATTTT; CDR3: CASSLGGAASTDTQYF
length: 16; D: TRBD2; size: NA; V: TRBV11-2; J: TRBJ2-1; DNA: TGTGCCAGCAGCCCCCCAGGAGCGGGGGGTAACAATGAGCAGTTCTTC; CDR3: CASSPPGAGGNNEQFF
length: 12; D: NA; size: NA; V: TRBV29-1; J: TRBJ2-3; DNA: TGCAGCGTTGGCAGGGACACAGATACGCAGTATTTT; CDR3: CSVGRDTDTQYF
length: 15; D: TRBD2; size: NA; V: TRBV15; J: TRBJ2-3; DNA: TGTGCCACCCAAACGAGCGGGGGGGCCACAGATACGCAGTATTTT; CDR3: CATQTSGGATDTQYF
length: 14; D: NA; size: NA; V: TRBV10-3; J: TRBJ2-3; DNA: TGTGCCATCAGTGAAAGGAGTAGCACAGATACGCAGTATTTT; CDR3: CAISERSSTDTQYF
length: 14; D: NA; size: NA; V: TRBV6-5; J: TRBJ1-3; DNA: TGTGCCAGCAGTTACGGCTCATCTGGAAACACCATATATTTT; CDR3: CASSYGSSGNTIYF
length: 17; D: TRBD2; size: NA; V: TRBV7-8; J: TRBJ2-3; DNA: TGTGCCAGCAGCATTAGACTAGCGGGGGACCACACAGATACGCAGTATTTT; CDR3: CASSIRLAGDHTDTQYF
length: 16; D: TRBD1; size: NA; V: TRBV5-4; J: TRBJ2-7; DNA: TGTGCCAGCAGCTTGGCTGGGACAGGCCTCTCCTACGAGCAGTACTTC; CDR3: CASSLAGTGLSYEQYF
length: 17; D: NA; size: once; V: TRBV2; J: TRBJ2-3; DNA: TGTGCCAGCAGTGAAGCATCTGACTTCACCTACACAGATACGCAGTATTTT; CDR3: CASSEASDFTYTDTQYF
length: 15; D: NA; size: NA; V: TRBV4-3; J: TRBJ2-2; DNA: TGCGCCAGCAGCCAAGGTCTGCCTGGGACTGGGGAGCTGTTTTTT; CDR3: CASSQGLPGTGELFF
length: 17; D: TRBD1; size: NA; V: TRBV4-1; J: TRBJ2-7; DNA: TGCGCCAGCAGCCAAGTTGGCGCGGGGACAGGGGGCCCCGAGCAGTACTTC; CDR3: CASSQVGAGTGGPEQYF
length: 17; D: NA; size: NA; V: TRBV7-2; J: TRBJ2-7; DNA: TGTGCCAGCAGTTACCTACCTGGGGGCAGCGGGGAGACGGGGCAGTACTTC; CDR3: CASSYLPGGSGETGQYF
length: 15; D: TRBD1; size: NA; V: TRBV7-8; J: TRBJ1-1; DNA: TGTGCCAGCAGCGACCTGACAGGGATGAACACTGAAGCTTTCTTT; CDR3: CASSDLTGMNTEAFF
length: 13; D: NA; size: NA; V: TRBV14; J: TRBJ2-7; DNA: TGTGCCAGCAGCCAACGGAGGGTTGAGGAGCAGTACTTC; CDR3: CASSQRRVEEQYF
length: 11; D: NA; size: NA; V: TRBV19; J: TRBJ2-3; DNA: TGTGCCAGTAGCATCAAAGATACGCAGTATTTT; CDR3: CASSIKDTQYF
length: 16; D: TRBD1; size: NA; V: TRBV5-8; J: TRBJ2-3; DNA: TGTGCCAGCAGCTGGTCAGGGGGCCTCAGCACAGATACGCAGTATTTT; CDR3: CASSWSGGLSTDTQYF
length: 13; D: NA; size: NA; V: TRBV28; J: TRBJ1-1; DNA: TGTGCCAGCATGCTAGGCAGGGCTCTGGGAGCTTTCTTT; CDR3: CASMLGRALGAFF
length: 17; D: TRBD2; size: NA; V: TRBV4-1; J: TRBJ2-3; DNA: TGCGCCAGCAGCTGGAAGTATCTGGGGGGAGGGGAAGATACGCAGTATTTT; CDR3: CASSWKYLGGGEDTQYF
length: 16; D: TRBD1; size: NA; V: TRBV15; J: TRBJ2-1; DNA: TGTGCCACCAGCAGAGGAGTGGGACAGGCAAACAATGAGCAGTTCTTC; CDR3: CATSRGVGQANNEQFF
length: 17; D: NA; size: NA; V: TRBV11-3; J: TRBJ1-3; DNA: TGTGCCAGCAGCTTATCTTGCAGGCTAGCCTCTGGAAACACCATATATTTT; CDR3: CASSLSCRLASGNTIYF
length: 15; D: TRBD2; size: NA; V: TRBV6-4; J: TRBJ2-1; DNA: TGTGCCAGCAGTGTGTTAAGCGGGGGGGCTTATGAGCAGTTCTTC; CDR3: CASSVLSGGAYEQFF